These T cell receptor beta chains were read from a single sample in a study of CD8+CD57+ T cells in acquired aplastic anemia. TCRdb itself ran the reads through MiXCR, one entry per CDR3 protein. The sample has some 140,000 distinct CDR3 sequences, roughly two fifths seen once. The sequenced material came from sorted CD4+, CD8+, or CD8+CD57+ T cells (not recorded which) from PBMCs. The receptors were gathered from a human donor in good health, serving as a control. Each CDR3 is given with its conserved first and last residue. The D gene is left open where the match is weak. Only some rows state a clone size, as once, few, many or a class for expanded clones.

size: many
D: NA
V: TRBV28
J: TRBJ1-2
CDR3: CASSSTYGYTF
DNA: TGTGCCAGCAGTTCTACCTATGGCTACACCTTC

size: NA
D: NA
V: TRBV3-1
J: TRBJ1-2
CDR3: CAIWGIGGYTF
DNA: TGTGCCATCTGGGGAATCGGGGGCTACACCTTC

size: few
D: TRBD2
V: TRBV7-9
J: TRBJ2-5
CDR3: CASSQSSGGAETQYF
DNA: TGTGCCAGCAGCCAATCTAGCGGGGGGGCGGAGACCCAGTACTTC

size: NA
D: TRBD1
V: TRBV24-1
J: TRBJ1-2
CDR3: CATSDGDRVGYGYTF
DNA: TGTGCCACCAGTGATGGGGACAGGGTGGGCTATGGCTACACCTTC

size: many
D: TRBD1
V: TRBV5-8
J: TRBJ1-5
CDR3: CASSLGTGSSYQHF
DNA: TGTGCCAGCAGCTTGGGGACAGGGAGTTCATACCAGCATTTT

size: NA
D: NA
V: TRBV29-1
J: TRBJ1-1
CDR3: CSVTENTEAFF
DNA: TGCAGCGTCACAGAGAACACTGAAGCTTTCTTT

size: many
D: TRBD2
V: TRBV20-1
J: TRBJ2-6
CDR3: CSASAGGPGANVLTF
DNA: TGCAGTGCCTCAGCGGGAGGCCCTGGGGCCAACGTCCTGACTTTC

size: NA
D: NA
V: TRBV24-1
J: TRBJ1-5
CDR3: CATSSDRDNQPQHF
DNA: TGTGCCACCAGTTCGGACAGAGACAATCAGCCCCAGCATTTT

size: NA
D: NA
V: TRBV29-1
J: TRBJ2-7
CDR3: CSVASGLLSEQYF
DNA: TGCAGCGTTGCCAGCGGGCTTCTTTCCGAGCAGTACTTC

size: many
D: TRBD2
V: TRBV15
J: TRBJ2-1
CDR3: CATSKPPGAGGPNEQFF
DNA: TGTGCCACCAGCAAACCGCCGGGGGCGGGGGGGCCTAATGAGCAGTTCTTC

size: once
D: TRBD2
V: TRBV5-1
J: TRBJ2-7
CDR3: CASSLASGGNYEQYF
DNA: TGCGCCAGCAGCTTGGCTAGCGGGGGAAACTACGAGCAGTACTTC